The rows below give T cell receptor beta chains drawn from one sample of a study of blood T cell repertoires in COVID-19. TCRdb keeps only in-frame clones here, not all; method: immunoSEQ multiplex PCR. This repertoire shows approximately 250,000 clones, 85% to 90% found once; its top ten account for roughly 3.9%. What was sequenced was PBMCs or T cells enriched from blood (not recorded which). These receptors came from a young woman with acute COVID-19. The conserved cysteine and the conserved F or W are not part of the CDR3 here. The order of the fields is CDR3 protein, CDR3 length, V gene.

ASGTGGSYEQY 11 TRBV27
ASSNQGSGANVLT 13 TRBV6-5
ATSPDRADIQY 11 TRBV15
ASSLDILSGNTIY 13 TRBV3-1/TRBV3-2
ASSPPRQGWSTDTQY 15 TRBV18
ASSGGKNTEAF 11 TRBV27
ASSRGRRELSDEQY 14 TRBV7-6
ASSFDRGPTEAF 12 TRBV28
ASSLGIGLATDTQY 14 TRBV5-1
ASSLTQGSGNEKLF 14 TRBV5-6
ASSDPSVGTDTQY 13 TRBV5-4
ASSAMNQPQH 10 TRBV10-2
ASSASLTSATDTQY 14 TRBV18
ASSVTSGSIDEQF 13 TRBV6-4
ASSPGQNTGELF 12 TRBV28
ASSQGQGRTEAF 12 TRBV28
ASSPSGSNPYEQY 13 TRBV28
ASSLGQGKGKLF 12 TRBV5-6
ASSPWAPYNEQF 12 TRBV9
ASSQDREETQY 11 TRBV4-1
ASGYTGAAYEQY 12 TRBV27
ASSQEKQVGSPLH 13 TRBV4-1
ASSTDRGGQPQH 12 TRBV18
ASSQGQTNTEAF 12 TRBV4-2
ASSTTVTGELF 11 TRBV19
ASSLGGVREGYEQY 14 TRBV5-1
ASAQEGGRALHEQY 14 TRBV5-1
ASSQPSGDSNQPQH 14 TRBV4-1
ASSRDMLVGTEAF 13 TRBV18
ASSPQGEKLF 10 TRBV5-1
ASRTGGYSYEQY 12 TRBV28
ASSDGPDHQNEQF 13 TRBV6-4
ASSLSDEAF 9 TRBV12-3/TRBV12-4
ASSQTGGNQPQH 12 TRBV9
ASSPWTSGREGEGYNEQF 18 TRBV5-1
ASSFLAGADADTQY 14 TRBV28
ASSYQAGEQY 10 TRBV3-1/TRBV3-2
ASSLLGGHVVDEQF 14 TRBV7-3
AWSDLAGASYEQY 13 TRBV30
ASSLLAGGPSNTGELF 16 TRBV5-1
ASSLRASGSSYNEQF 15 TRBV7-6
ASSPLAPSYEQY 12 TRBV5-1
ASSPLRTNTEAF 12 TRBV2
AIQGQGAGNTIY 12 TRBV10-3
ASSRTGGDGYT 11 TRBV7-3
SASSGQGDEKLF 12 TRBV20-1
AWTAYDRGSSYEQY 14 TRBV30
ASSSGTDYGYT 11 TRBV28